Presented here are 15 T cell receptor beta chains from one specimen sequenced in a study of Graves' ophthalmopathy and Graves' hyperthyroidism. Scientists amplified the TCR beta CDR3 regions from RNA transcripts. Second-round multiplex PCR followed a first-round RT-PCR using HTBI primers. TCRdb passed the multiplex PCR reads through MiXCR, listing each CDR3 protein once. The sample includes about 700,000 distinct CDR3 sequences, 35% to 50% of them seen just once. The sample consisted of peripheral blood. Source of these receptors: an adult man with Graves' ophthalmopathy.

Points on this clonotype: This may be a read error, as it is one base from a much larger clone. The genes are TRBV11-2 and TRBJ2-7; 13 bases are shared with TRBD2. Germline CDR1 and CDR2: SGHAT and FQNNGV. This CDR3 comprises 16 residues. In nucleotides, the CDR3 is TGTGCCAGCAGCTACCGTACGGGACTAGCGGGGTACGGGCAGTACTTC. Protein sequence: CASSYRTGLAGYGQYF.

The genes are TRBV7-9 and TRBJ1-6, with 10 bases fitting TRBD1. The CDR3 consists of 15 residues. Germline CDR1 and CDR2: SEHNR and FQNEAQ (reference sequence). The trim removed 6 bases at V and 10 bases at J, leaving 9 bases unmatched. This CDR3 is CASRTSGTGDSPLHF. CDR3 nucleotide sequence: TGTGCCAGCAGGACGTCCGGGACAGGGGACTCACCCCTCCACTTT.

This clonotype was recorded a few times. In DNA, the CDR3 is TGTGCCAGCAGCTTAGAGCCACATGCGGGGGTGCCCCAGCATTTT. Protein: CASSLEPHAGVPQHF. The rearrangement links TRBV11-1 to TRBJ1-5; a possible D gene is TRBD1 (5 bases). This CDR3 has 15 amino acids. V was pared by 1 base and J by 9 bases, with 16 bases between. Germline CDR1 is SGHAT and CDR2 is FQDESV (reference sequence).

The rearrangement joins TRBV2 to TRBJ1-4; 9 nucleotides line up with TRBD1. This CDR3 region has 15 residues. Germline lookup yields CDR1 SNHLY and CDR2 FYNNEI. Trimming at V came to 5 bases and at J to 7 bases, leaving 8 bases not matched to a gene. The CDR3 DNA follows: TGTGCCAGCAGTCATAGCTTGACAGGGGGTGAAAAACTGTTTTTT. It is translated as CASSHSLTGGEKLFF. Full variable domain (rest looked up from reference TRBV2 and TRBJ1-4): EPEVTQTPSHQVTQMGQEVILRCVPISNHLYFYWYRQILGQKVEFLVSFYNNEISEKSEIFDDQFSVERPDGSNFTLKIRSTKLEDSAMYFCASSHSLTGGEKLFFGSGTQLSVL.

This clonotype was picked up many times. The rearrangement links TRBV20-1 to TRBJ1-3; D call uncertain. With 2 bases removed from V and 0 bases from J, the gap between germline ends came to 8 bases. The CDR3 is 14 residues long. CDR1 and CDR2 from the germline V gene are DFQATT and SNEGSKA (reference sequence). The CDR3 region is CSARSDISGNTIYF. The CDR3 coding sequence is TGCAGTGCTAGAAGCGACATCTCTGGAAACACCATATATTTT.

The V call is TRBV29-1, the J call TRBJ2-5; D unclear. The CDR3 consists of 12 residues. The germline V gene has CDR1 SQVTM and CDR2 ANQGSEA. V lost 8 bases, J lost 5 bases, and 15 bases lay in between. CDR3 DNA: TGCAGCTTAGGGCCTACTGGGGAGACCCAGTACTTC. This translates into CSLGPTGETQYF.

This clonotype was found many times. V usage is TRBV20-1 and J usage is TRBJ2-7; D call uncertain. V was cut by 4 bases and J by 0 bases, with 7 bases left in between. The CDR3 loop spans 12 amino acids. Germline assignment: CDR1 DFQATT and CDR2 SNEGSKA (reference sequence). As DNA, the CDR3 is TGCAGTGCTATTAGGAGCTCCTACGAGCAGTACTTC. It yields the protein CSAIRSSYEQYF.

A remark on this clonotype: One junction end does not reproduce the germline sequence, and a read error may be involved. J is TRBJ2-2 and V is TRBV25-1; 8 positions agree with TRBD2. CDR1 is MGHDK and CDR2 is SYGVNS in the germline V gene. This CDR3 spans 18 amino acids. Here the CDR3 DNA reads TGTGCCAGCAGCCAAGTTTCCGGCGGGAGGCCCAACACCGGGAAGCTGTTTTTT. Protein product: CASSQVSGGRPNTGKLFF.

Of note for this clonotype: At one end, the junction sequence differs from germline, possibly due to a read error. The CDR3 DNA follows: TGTGCCAGCAGTCAACTTGGACAGACGAACACTGAAGCTTTCTTT. Its protein is CASSQLGQTNTEAFF. The chain joins TRBV10-3 to TRBJ1-1; maybe TRBD1 (6 bases). The length of the CDR3 is 15 residues. The germline CDR1 and CDR2 sequences are ENHRY and SYGVKD.

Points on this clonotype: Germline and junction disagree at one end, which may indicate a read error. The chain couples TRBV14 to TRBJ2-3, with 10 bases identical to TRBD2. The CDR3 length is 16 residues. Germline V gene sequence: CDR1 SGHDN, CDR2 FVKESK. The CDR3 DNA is TGTGCCAGCAGTCCTAGTCGACTAGCGGGCACAGATGCGCAGTATTTT. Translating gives CASSPSRLAGTDAQYF. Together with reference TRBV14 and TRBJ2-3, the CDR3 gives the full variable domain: EAGVTQFPSHSVIEKGQTVTLRCDPISGHDNLYWYRRVMGKEIKFLLHFVKESKQDESGMPNNRFLAERTGGTYSTLKVQPAELEDSGVYFCASSPSRLAGTDAQYFGPGTRLTVL.

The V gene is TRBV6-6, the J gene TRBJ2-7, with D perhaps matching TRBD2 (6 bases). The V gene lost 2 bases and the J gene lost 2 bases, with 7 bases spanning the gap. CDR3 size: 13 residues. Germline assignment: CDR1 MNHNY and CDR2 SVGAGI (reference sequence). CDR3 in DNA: TGTGCCAGCAGTTACGGGGGGACCTACGAGCAGTACTTC. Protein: CASSYGGTYEQYF.

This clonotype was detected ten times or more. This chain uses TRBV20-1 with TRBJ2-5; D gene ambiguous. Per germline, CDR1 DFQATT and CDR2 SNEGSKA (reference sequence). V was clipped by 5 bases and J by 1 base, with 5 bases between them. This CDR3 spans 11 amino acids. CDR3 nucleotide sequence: TGCAGTGCTGTTGGCCAAGAGACCCAGTACTTC. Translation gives CSAVGQETQYF.

CDR3 nucleotide sequence: TGCAGCGTTGGACAGAATTATAATTCACCCCTCCACTTT. This codes for CSVGQNYNSPLHF. J is TRBJ1-6 and V is TRBV29-1, with D possibly TRBD1 on 5 matching bases. The CDR3 length is 13 residues. Germline CDR1 SQVTM, CDR2 ANQGSEA. Trimming stripped 4 bases from V and 4 bases from J, with 8 bases between.

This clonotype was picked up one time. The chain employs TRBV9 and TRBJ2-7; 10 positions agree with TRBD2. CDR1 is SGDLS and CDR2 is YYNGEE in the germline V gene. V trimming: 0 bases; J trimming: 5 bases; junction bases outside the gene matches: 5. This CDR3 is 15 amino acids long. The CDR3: CASSVGLAGGNEQYF. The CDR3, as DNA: TGTGCCAGCAGCGTAGGATTAGCGGGGGGCAACGAGCAGTACTTC.

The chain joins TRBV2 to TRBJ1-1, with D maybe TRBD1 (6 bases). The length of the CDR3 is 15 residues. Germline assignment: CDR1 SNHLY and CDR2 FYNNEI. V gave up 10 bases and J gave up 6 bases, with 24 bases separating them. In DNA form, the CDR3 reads TGTGCCATAGTAGGCGGGGGCCGCACCGGGGCTGAAGCTTTCTTT. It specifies CAIVGGGRTGAEAFF.